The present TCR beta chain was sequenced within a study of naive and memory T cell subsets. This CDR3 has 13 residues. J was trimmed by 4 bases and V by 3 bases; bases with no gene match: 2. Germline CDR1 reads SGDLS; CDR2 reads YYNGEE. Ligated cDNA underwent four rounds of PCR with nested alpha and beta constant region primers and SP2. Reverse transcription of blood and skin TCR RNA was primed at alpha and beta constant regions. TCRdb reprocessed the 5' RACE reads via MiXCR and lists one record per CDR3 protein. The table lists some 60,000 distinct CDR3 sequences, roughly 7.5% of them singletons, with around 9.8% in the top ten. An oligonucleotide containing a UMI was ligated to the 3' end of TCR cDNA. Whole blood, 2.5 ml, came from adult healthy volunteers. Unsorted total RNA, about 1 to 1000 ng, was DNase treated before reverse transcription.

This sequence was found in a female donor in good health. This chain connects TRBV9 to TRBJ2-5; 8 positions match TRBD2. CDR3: CASSAGLAETQYF. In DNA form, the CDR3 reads TGTGCCAGCAGCGCAGGACTAGCAGAGACCCAGTACTTC.